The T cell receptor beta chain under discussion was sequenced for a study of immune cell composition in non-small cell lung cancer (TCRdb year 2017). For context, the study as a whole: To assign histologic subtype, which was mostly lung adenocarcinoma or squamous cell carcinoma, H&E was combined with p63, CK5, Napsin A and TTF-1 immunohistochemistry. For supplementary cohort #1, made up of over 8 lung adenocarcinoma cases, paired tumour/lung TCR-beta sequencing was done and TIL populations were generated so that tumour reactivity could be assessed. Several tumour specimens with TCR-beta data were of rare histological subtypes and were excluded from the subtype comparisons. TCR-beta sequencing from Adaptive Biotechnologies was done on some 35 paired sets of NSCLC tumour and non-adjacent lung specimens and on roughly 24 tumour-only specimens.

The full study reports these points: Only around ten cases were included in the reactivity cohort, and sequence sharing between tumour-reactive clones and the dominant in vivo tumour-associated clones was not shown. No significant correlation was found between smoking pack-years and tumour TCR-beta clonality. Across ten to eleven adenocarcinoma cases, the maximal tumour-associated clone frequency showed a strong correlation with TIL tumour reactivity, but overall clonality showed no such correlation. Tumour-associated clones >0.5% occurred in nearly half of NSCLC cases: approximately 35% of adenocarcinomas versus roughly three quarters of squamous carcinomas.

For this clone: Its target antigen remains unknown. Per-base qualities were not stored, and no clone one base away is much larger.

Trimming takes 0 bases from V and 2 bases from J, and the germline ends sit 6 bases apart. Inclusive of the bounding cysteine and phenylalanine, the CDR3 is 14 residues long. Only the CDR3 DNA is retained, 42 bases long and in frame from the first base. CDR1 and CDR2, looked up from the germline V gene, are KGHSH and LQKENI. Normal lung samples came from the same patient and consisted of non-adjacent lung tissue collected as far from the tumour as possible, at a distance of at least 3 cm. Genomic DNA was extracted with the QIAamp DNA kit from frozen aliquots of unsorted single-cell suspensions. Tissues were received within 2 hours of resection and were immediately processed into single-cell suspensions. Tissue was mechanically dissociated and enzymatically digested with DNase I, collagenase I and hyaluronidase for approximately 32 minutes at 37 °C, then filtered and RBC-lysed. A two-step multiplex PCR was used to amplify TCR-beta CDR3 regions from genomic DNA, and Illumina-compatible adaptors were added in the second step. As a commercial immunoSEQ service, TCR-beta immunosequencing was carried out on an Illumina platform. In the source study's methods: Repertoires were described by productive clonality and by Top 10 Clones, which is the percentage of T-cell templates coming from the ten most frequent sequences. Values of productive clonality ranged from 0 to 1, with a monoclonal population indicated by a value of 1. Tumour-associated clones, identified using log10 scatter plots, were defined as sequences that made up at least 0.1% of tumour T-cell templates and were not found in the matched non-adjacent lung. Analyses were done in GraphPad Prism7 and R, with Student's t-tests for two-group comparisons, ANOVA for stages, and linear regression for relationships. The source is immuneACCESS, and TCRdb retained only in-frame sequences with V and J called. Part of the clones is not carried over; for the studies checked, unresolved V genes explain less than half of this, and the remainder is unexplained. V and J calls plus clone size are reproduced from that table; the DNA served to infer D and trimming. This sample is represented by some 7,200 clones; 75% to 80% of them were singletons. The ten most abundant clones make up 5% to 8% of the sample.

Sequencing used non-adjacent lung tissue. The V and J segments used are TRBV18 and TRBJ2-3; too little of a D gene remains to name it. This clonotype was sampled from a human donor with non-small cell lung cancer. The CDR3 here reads CASSPPLPTDTQYF. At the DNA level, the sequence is TGTGCCAGCTCACCACCTCTACCCACAGATACGCAGTATTTT.